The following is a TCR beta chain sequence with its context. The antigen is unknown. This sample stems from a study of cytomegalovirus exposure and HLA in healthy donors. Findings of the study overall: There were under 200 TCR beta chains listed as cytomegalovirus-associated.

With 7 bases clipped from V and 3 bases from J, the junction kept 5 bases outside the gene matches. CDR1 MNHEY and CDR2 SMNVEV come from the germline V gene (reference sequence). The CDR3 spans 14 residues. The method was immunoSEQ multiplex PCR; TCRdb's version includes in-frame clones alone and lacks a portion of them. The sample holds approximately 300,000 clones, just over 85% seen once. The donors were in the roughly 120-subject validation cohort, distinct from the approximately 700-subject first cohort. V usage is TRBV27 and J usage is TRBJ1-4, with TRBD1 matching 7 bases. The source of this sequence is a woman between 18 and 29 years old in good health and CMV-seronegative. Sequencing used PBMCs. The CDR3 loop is CASKRQGANEKLFF. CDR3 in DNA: TGTGCCAGCAAAAGACAGGGTGCTAATGAAAAACTGTTTTTT.